A selection of T cell receptor beta chains follows, all from one sample in a study of cytomegalovirus exposure and HLA in healthy donors. Measured with immunoSEQ multiplex PCR; TCRdb has only the in-frame clones, and not every one. Of around 63,000 clones listed, roughly 80% are singletons. Sample: PBMCs. The receptor source for this set is a woman under 40 in good health and CMV-seronegative. The CDR3 runs from the conserved cysteine through the conserved F or W. The D gene is left open where the match is weak. Rows give clone size only sometimes, using once, few, many, or a class for an expanded clone.

J gene | V gene | clone size | D gene | CDR3 protein | CDR3 DNA
TRBJ1-2 | TRBV6-1 | - | - | CASTQGGVYSYGYTF | TGTGCCAGCACTCAAGGGGGGGTTTACTCCTATGGCTACACCTTC
TRBJ1-1 | TRBV6-5 | few | - | CASSYSGNGDTEAFF | TGTGCCAGCAGTTACTCCGGGAACGGGGACACTGAAGCTTTCTTT
TRBJ2-3 | TRBV5-6 | - | TRBD1 | CASSTRDRVFMDTQYF | TGTGCCAGCAGCACCAGGGACAGGGTATTTATGGATACGCAGTATTTT
TRBJ2-3 | TRBV19 | - | TRBD2 | CASSISSGGFSSTDTQYF | TGTGCCAGTAGTATCAGTAGCGGGGGTTTCTCTAGCACAGATACGCAGTATTTT
TRBJ2-7 | TRBV6-6 | - | TRBD2 | CASSLAGTAYEQYF | TGTGCCAGCAGTCTAGCGGGGACCGCCTACGAGCAGTACTTC
TRBJ2-1 | TRBV7-9 | - | TRBD2 | CASSSTRTSVNSSYNEQFF | TGTGCCAGCAGCTCGACCCGGACTAGCGTTAATAGCTCCTACAATGAGCAGTTCTTC
TRBJ1-1 | TRBV10-3 | - | TRBD1 | CAISFQGDVTEAFF | TGTGCCATCAGCTTCCAGGGGGATGTCACTGAAGCTTTCTTT
TRBJ1-3 | TRBV6-5 | - | - | CASSYSRSSGNTIYF | TGTGCCAGCAGTTACTCACGGAGCTCTGGAAACACCATATATTTT
TRBJ1-1 | TRBV18 | - | - | CASSPTTVQNTEAFF | TGTGCCAGCTCGCCCACGACAGTACAAAACACTGAAGCTTTCTTT
TRBJ1-1 | TRBV6-5 | - | - | CASSELRSTEAFF | TGTGCCAGCAGTGAGTTGAGGAGCACTGAAGCTTTCTTT
TRBJ2-2 | TRBV5-1 | - | - | CASSFSGSNPTGELFF | TGCGCCAGCAGCTTCTCCGGGTCCAATCCCACCGGGGAGCTGTTTTTT
TRBJ1-4 | TRBV7-9 | once | TRBD1 | CASSPLSFRGANEKLFF | TGTGCCAGCAGCCCCCTCTCCTTCAGGGGGGCTAATGAAAAACTGTTTTTT
TRBJ2-3 | TRBV6-5 | few | TRBD1 | CASKRTGDSTDTQYF | TGTGCCAGTAAGAGGACAGGGGATAGCACAGATACGCAGTATTTT
TRBJ1-3 | TRBV11-3 | - | TRBD1 | CASSLGGGRGLGNTIYF | TGTGCCAGCAGCTTAGGAGGCGGCAGGGGGCTTGGAAACACCATATATTTT
TRBJ1-1 | TRBV18 | - | - | CASSPFPGQGTEAFF | TGTGCCAGCTCACCATTTCCGGGGCAGGGGACTGAAGCTTTCTTT